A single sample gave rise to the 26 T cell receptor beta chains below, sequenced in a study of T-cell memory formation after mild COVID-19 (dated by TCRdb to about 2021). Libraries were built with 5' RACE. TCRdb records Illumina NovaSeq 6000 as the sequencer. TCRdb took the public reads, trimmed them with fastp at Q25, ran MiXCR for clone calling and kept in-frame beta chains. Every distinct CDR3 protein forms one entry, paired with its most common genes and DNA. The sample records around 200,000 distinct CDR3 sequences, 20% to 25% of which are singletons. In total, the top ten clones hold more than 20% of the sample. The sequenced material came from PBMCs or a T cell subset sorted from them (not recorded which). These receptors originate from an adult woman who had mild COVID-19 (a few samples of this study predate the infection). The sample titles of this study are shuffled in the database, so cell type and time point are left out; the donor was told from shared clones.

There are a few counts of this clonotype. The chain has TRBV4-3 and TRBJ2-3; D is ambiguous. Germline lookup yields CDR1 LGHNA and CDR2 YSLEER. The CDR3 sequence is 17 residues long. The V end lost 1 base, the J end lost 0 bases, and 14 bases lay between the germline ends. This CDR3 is CASSQGGRLTSTDTQYF. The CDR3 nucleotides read TGCGCCAGCAGCCAAGGAGGCCGACTGACTAGCACAGATACGCAGTATTTT.

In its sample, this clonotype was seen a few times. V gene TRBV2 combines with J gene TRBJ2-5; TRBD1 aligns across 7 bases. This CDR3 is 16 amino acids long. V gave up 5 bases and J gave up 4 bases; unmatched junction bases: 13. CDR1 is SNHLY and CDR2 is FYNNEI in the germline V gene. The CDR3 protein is CASSPTPTGLGETQYF. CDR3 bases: TGTGCCAGCAGTCCTACCCCGACAGGGCTGGGAGAGACCCAGTACTTC. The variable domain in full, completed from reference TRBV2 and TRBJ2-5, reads EPEVTQTPSHQVTQMGQEVILRCVPISNHLYFYWYRQILGQKVEFLVSFYNNEISEKSEIFDDQFSVERPDGSNFTLKIRSTKLEDSAMYFCASSPTPTGLGETQYFGPGTRLLVL.

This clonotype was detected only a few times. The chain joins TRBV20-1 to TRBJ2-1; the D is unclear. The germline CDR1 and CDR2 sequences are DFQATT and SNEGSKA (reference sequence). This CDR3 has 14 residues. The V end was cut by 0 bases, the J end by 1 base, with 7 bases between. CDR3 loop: CSARDLSSYNEQFF. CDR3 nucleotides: TGCAGTGCTAGAGATCTGTCGTCCTACAATGAGCAGTTCTTC.

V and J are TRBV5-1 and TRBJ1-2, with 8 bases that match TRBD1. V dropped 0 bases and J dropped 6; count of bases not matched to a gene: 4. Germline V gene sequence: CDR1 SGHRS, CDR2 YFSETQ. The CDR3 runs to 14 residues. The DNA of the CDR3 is TGCGCCAGCAGCTTGGCTTCAGGGGGCGATGGCTACACCTTC. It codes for CASSLASGGDGYTF.

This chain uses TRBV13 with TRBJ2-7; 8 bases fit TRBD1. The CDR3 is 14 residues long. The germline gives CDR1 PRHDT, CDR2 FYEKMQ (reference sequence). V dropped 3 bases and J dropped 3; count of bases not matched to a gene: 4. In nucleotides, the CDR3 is TGTGCCAGCAGCTTCAGGGGGCAGAACTACGAGCAGTACTTC. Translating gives CASSFRGQNYEQYF. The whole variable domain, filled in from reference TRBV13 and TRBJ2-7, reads AAGVIQSPRHLIKEKRETATLKCYPIPRHDTVYWYQQGPGQDPQFLISFYEKMQSDKGSIPDRFSAQQFSDYHSELNMSSLELGDSALYFCASSFRGQNYEQYFGPGTRLTVT.

The CDR3 loop is CASSLDSGPKNIQYF. The CDR3 DNA sequence: TGTGCCAGCAGCTTAGACAGCGGCCCCAAAAACATTCAGTACTTC. The chain links TRBV11-2 to TRBJ2-4; TRBD2 is a possible D gene (5 bases). Germline V gene data show CDR1 as SGHAT and CDR2 as FQNNGV. The length of the CDR3 is 15 residues. The ends were cut back, 0 bases at V and 2 bases at J, with 8 bases in the middle.

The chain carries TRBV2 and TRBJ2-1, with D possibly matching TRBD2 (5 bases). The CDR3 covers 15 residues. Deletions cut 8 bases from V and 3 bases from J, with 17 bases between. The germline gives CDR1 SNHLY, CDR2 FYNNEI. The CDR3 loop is CASQTIPEGYNEQFF. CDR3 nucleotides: TGTGCCAGCCAGACAATCCCAGAGGGCTACAATGAGCAGTTCTTC. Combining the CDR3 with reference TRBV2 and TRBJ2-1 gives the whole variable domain EPEVTQTPSHQVTQMGQEVILRCVPISNHLYFYWYRQILGQKVEFLVSFYNNEISEKSEIFDDQFSVERPDGSNFTLKIRSTKLEDSAMYFCASQTIPEGYNEQFFGPGTRLTVL.

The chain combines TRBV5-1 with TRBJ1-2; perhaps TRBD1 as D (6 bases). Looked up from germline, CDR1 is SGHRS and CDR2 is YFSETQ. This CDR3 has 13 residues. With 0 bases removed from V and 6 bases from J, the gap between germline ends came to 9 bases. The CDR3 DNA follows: TGCGCCAGCAGCTTGGTTGGGGGCGATGGCTACACCTTC. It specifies CASSLVGGDGYTF.

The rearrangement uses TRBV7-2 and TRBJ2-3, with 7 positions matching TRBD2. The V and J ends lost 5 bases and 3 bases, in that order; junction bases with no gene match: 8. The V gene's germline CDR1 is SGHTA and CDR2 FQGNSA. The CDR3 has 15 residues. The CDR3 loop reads CASSGGVGGTDTQYF. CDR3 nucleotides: TGTGCCAGCAGCGGAGGGGTCGGGGGGACAGATACGCAGTATTTT.

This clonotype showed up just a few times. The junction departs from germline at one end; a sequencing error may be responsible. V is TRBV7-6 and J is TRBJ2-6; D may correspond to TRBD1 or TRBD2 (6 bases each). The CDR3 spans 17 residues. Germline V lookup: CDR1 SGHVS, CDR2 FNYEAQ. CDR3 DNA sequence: TGTGCCAGCAGCCTAGCGACAGGCGGCTCTGGGGCCAACGTCCTGACTTTC. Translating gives CASSLATGGSGANVLTF.

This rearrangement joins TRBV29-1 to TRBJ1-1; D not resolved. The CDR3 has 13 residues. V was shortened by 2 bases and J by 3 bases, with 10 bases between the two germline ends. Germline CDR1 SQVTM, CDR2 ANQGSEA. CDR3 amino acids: CSVEPQPDTEAFF. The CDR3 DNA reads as TGCAGCGTTGAACCCCAGCCGGACACTGAAGCTTTCTTT.

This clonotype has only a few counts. CDR3 DNA: TGCAGCGTTGAACCAGGGACCGGGACCCCATACGAGCAGTACTTC. This sequence encodes CSVEPGTGTPYEQYF. The V call is TRBV29-1, the J call TRBJ2-7, with D perhaps being TRBD1 or TRBD2 (5 bases each). Germline assignment: CDR1 SQVTM and CDR2 ANQGSEA. V lost 2 bases and J lost 4, with 18 bases in between. The CDR3 loop spans 15 amino acids.

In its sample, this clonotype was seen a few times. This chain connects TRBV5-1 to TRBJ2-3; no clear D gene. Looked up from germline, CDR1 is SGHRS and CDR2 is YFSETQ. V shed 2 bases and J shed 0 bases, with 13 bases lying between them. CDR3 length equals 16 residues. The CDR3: CASSFLAVASTDTQYF. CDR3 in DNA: TGCGCCAGCAGCTTTCTGGCGGTGGCTAGCACAGATACGCAGTATTTT. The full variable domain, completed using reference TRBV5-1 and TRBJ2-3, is KAGVTQTPRYLIKTRGQQVTLSCSPISGHRSVSWYQQTPGQGLQFLFEYFSETQRNKGNFPGRFSGRQFSNSRSEMNVSTLELGDSALYLCASSFLAVASTDTQYFGPGTRLTVL.

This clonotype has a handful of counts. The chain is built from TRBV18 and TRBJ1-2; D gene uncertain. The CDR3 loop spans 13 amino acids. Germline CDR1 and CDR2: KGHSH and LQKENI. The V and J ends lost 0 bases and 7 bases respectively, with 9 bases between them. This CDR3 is CASSPPTDLGYTF. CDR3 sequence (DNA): TGTGCCAGCTCACCACCGACCGATCTTGGCTACACCTTC.

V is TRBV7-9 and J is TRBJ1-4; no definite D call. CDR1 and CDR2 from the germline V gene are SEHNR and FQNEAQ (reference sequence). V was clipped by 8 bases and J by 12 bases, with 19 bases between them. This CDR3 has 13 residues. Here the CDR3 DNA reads TGTGCCAGCCCGGGTTACGAGCGTGACGAACTGTTTTTT. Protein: CASPGYERDELFF.

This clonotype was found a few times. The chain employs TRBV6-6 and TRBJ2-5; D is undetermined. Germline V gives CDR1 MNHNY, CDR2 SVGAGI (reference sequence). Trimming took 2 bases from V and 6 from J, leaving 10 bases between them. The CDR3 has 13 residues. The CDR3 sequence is CASSYREPKTQYF. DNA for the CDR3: TGTGCCAGCAGTTACAGGGAACCGAAGACCCAGTACTTC.

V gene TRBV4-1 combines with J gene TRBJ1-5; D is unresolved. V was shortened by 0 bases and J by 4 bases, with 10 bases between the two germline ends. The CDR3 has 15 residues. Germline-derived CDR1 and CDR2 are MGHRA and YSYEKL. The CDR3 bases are TGCGCCAGCAGCCAAGAAGCAGTGCTTAATCAGCCCCAGCATTTT. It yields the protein CASSQEAVLNQPQHF.

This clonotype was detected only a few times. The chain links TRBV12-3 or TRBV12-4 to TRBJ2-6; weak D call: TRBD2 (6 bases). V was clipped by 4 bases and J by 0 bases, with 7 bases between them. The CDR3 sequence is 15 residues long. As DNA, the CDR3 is TGTGCCAGCAGTTCGGGGGACTCTGGGGCCAACGTCCTGACTTTC. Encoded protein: CASSSGDSGANVLTF.

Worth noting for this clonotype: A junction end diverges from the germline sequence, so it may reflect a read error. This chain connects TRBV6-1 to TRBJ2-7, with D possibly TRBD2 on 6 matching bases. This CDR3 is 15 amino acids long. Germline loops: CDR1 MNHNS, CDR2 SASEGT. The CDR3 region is CASSEGAGSSYEQYF. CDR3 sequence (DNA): TGTGCCAGCAGCGAAGGGGCGGGGAGCTCCTACGAGCAGTACTTC.

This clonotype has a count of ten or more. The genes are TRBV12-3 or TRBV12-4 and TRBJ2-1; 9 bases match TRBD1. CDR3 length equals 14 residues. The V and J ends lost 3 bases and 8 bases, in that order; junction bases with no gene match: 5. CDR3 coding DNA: TGTGCCAGCAGTTTTTGGGACAGGGTCTATGAGCAGTTCTTC. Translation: CASSFWDRVYEQFF.

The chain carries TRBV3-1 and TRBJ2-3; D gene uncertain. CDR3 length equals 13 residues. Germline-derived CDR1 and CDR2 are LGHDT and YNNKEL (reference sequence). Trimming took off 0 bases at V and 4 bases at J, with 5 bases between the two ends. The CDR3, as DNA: TGTGCCAGCAGCCAAGATTGGGCAGATACGCAGTATTTT. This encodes CASSQDWADTQYF.

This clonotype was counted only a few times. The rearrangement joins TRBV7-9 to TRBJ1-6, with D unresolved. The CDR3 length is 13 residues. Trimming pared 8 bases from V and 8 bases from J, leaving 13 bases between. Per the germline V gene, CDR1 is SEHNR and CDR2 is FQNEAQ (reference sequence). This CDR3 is CASQDGSDSPLHF. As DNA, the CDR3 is TGTGCCAGCCAAGATGGTTCGGATTCACCCCTCCACTTT.

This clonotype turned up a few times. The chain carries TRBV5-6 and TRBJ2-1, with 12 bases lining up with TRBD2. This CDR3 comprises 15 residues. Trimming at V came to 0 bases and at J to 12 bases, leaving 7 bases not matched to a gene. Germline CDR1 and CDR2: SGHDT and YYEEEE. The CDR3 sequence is CASSLASGREVAQFF. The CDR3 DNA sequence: TGTGCCAGCAGCTTGGCTAGCGGGAGGGAGGTGGCGCAGTTCTTC.

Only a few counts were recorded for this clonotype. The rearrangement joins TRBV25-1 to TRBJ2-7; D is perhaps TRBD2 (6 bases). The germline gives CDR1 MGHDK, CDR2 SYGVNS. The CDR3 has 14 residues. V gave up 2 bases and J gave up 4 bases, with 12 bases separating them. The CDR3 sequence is CASSEQGLSYEQYF. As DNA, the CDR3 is TGTGCCAGCAGTGAACAGGGACTCTCATACGAGCAGTACTTC.

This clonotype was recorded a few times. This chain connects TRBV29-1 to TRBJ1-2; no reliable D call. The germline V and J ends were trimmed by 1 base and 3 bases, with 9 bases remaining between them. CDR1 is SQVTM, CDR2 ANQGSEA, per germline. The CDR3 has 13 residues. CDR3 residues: CSVEGGFDYGYTF. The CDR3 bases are TGCAGCGTTGAAGGGGGATTCGACTATGGCTACACCTTC.

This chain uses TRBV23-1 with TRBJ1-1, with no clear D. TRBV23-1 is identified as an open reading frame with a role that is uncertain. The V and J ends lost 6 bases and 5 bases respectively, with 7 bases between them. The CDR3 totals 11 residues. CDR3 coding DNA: TGCGCCAGCAGGATCGGTACTGAAGCTTTCTTT. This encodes CASRIGTEAFF.